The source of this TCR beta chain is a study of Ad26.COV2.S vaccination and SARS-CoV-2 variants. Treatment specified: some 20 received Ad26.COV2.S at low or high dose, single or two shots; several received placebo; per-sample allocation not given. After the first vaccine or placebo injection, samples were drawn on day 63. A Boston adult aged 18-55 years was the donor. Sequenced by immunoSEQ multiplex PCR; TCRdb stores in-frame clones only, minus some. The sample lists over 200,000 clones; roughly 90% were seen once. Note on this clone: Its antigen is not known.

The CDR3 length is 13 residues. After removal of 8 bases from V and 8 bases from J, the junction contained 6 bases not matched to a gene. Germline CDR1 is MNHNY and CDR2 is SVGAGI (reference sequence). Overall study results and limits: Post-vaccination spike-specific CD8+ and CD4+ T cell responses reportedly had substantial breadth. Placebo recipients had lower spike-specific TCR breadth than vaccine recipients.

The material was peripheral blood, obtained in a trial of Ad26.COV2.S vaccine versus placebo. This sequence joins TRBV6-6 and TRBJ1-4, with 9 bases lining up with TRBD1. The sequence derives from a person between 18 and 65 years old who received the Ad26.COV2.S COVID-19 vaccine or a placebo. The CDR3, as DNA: TGTGCCAGCGCGGGGGACAGGGAAGAAAAACTGTTTTTT. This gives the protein CASAGDREEKLFF.